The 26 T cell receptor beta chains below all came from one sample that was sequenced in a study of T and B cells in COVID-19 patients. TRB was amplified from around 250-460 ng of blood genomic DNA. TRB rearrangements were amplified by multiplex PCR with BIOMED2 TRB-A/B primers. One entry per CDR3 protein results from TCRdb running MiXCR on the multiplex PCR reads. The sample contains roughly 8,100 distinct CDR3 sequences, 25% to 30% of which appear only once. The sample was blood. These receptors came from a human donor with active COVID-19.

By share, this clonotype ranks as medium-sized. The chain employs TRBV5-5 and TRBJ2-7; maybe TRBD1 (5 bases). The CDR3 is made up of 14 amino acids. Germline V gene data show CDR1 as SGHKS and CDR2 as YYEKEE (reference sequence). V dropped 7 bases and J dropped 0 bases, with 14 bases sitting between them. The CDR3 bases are TGTGCCAGCGCAGGGCGCCCGGGCTCCTACGAGCAGTACGTC. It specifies CASAGRPGSYEQYV.

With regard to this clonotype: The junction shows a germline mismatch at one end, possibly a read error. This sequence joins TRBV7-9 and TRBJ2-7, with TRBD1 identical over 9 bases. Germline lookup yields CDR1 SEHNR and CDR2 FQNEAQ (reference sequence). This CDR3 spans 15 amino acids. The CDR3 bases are TGTGCCAGCAGATTAGACAGGGGGGCGCCCTACGAGCAGTACTTC. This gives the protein CASRLDRGAPYEQYF.

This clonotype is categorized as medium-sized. In DNA, the CDR3 is TGTGCCACCAGCAGAGACGGGACTGAAGAGACCCAGTACTTC. Protein product: CATSRDGTEETQYF. V and J are TRBV15 and TRBJ2-5; D perhaps matches TRBD2 (6 bases). The V and J ends lost 0 bases and 3 bases respectively, with 8 bases between them. Per germline, CDR1 LNHNV and CDR2 YYDKDF (reference sequence). This CDR3 contains 14 residues.

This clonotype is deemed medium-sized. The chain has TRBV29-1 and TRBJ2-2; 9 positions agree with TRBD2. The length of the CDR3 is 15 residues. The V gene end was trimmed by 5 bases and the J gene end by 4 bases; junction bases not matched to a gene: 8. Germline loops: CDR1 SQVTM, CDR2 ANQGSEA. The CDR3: CSVKPLAGPTGELFF. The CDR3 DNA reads TGCAGCGTTAAGCCCCTAGCGGGGCCCACCGGGGAGCTGTTTTTT.

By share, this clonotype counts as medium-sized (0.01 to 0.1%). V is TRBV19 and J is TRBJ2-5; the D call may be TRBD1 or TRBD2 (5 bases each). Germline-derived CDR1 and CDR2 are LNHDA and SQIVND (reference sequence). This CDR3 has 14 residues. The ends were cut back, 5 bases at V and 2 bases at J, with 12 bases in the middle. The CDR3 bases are TGTGCCAGTAGTCCTATCTGGGGGCAAGAGACCCAGTACTTC. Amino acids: CASSPIWGQETQYF.

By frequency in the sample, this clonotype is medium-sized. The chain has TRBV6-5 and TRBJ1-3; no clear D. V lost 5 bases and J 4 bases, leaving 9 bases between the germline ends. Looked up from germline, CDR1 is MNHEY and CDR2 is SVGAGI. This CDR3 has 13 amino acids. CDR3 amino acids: CASSEVGGNTIYF. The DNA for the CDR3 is TGTGCCAGCAGTGAGGTTGGGGGAAACACCATATATTTT.

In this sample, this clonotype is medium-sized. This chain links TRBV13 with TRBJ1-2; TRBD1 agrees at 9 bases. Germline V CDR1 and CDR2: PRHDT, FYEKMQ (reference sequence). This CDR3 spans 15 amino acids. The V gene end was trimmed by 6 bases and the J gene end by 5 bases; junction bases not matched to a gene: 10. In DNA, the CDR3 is TGTGCCAGCAGACGAAACAGGGGGCTTTGGTATGGCTACACCTTC. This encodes CASRRNRGLWYGYTF.

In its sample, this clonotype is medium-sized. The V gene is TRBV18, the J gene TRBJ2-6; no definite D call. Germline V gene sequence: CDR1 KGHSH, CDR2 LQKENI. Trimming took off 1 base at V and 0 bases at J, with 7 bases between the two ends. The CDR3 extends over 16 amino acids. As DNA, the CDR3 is TGTGCCAGCTCACCACTTGATCGCTCTGGGGCCAACGTCCTGACTTTC. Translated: CASSPLDRSGANVLTF.

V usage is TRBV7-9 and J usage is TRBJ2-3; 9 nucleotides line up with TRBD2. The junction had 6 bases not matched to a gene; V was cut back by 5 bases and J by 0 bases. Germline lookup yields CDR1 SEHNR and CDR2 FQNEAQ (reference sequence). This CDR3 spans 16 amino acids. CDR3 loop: CASSHGSGGSTDTQYF. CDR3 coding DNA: TGTGCCAGCAGCCACGGTAGCGGGGGAAGCACAGATACGCAGTATTTT.

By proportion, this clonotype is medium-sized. The DNA of the CDR3 is TGTGCCAGTAGTAAAGACTCCGTCGGGCAAGAGACCCAGTACTTC. Its translation: CASSKDSVGQETQYF. The V call is TRBV19, the J call TRBJ2-5; unclear D gene. Germline V gene lookup returns CDR1 LNHDA and CDR2 SQIVND (reference sequence). This CDR3 is 15 amino acids long. V was trimmed by 4 bases and J by 2 bases, leaving 14 bases between them.

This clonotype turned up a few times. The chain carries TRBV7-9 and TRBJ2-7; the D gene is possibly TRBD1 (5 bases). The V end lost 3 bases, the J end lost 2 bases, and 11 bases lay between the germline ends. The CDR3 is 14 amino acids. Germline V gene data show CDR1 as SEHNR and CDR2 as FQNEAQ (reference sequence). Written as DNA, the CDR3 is TGTGCCAGCAGCTTGACGACAGCCCCCTACGAGCAGTACTTC. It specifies CASSLTTAPYEQYF. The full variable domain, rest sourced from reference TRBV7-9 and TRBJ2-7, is DTGVSQNPRHKITKRGQNVTFRCDPISEHNRLYWYRQTLGQGPEFLTYFQNEAQLEKSRLLSDRFSAERPKGSFSTLEIQRTEQGDSAMYLCASSLTTAPYEQYFGPGTRLTVT.

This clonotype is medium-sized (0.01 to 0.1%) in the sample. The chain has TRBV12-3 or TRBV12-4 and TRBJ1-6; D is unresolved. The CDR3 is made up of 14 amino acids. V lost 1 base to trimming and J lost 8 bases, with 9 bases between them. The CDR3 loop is CASSLGTKDSPLHF. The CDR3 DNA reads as TGTGCCAGCAGTTTAGGGACTAAGGATTCACCCCTCCACTTT.

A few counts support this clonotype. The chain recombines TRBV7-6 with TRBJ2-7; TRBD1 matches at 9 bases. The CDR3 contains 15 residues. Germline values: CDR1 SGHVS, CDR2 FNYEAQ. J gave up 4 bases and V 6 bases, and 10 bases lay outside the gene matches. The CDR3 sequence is CASSLTGGGDYEQYV. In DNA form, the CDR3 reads TGTGCCAGCAGTCTAACAGGGGGCGGTGATTACGAGCAGTACGTC.

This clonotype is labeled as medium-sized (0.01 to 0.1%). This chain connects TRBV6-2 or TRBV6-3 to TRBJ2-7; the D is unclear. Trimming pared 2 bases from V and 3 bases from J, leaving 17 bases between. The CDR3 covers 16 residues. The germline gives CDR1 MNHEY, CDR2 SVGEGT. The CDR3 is CASSYETQGKGYEQYF. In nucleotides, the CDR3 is TGTGCCAGCAGTTACGAGACTCAAGGAAAAGGCTACGAGCAGTACTTC.

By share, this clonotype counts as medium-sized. CDR3 coding DNA: TGTGCCAGTAGTATTTCGACAGGGCGAGAAGAGACCCAGTACTTC. Its translation is CASSISTGREETQYF. The chain joins TRBV19 to TRBJ2-5; 7 bases line up with TRBD1. CDR1 and CDR2 from the germline V gene are LNHDA and SQIVND (reference sequence). V lost 3 bases, J lost 3 bases, and 7 bases stayed unmatched. This CDR3 has 15 amino acids. Looking up the rest from reference TRBV19 and TRBJ2-5 gives the full variable domain: DGGITQSPKYLFRKEGQNVTLSCEQNLNHDAMYWYRQDPGQGLRLIYYSQIVNDFQKGDIAEGYSVSREKKESFPLTVTSAQKNPTAFYLCASSISTGREETQYFGPGTRLLVL.

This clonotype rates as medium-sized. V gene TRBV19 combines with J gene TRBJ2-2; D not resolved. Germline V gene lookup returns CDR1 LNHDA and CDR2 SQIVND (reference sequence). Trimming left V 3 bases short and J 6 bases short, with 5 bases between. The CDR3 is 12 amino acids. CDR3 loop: CASSINSGELFF. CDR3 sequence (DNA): TGTGCCAGTAGTATCAACTCCGGGGAGCTGTTTTTT.

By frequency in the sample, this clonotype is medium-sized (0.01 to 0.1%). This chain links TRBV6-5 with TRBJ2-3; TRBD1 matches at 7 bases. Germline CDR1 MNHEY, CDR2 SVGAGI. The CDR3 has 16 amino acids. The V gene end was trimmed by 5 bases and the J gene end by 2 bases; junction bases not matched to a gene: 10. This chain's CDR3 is CASSRTGYSNTDTQYF. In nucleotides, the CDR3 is TGTGCCAGCAGTCGGACAGGATACTCAAACACAGATACGCAGTATTTT.

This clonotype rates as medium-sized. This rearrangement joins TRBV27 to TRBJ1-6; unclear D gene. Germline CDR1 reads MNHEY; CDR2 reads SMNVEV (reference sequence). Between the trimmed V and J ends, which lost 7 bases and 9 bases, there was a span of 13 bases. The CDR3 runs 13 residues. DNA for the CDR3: TGTGCCAGCACTCCGGGCGGATCTTCACCCCTCCACTTT. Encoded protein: CASTPGGSSPLHF.

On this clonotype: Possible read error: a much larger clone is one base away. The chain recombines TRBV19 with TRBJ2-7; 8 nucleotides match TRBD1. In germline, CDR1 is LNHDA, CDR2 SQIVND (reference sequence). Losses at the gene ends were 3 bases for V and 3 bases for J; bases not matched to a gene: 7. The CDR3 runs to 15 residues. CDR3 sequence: CASSMAGGRGYEQYF. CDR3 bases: TGTGCCAGTAGTATGGCAGGGGGCAGGGGCTACGAGCAGTACTTC.

DNA of the CDR3: TGCAGTGCTAGGCCGGCTAGGGACGGCACCGGGGAGCTGTTTTTT. Translation gives CSARPARDGTGELFF. The chain combines TRBV20-1 with TRBJ2-2, with D perhaps given as TRBD1 or TRBD2 (5 bases each). The CDR3 totals 15 residues. CDR1 and CDR2 (germline): DFQATT, SNEGSKA (reference sequence). The germline V and J ends were trimmed by 3 bases and 4 bases, with 15 bases remaining between them.

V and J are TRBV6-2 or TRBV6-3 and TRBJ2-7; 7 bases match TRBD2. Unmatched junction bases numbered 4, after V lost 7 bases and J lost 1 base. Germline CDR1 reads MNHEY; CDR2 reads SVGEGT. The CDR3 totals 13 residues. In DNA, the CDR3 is TGTGCCAGCACCGACGGGGGGTCCTACGAGCAGTACTTC. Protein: CASTDGGSYEQYF.

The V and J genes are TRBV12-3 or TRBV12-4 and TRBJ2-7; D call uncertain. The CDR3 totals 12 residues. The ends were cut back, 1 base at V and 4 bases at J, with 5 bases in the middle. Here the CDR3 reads CASSLEGYEQYF. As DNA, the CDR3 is TGTGCCAGCAGTTTAGAGGGTTACGAGCAGTACTTC.

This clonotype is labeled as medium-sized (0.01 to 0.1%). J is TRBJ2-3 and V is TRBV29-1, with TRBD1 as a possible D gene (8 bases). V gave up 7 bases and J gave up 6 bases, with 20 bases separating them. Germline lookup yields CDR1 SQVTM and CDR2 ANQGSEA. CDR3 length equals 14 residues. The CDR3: CSGGQGGNADTQYF. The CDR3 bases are TGCAGCGGCGGACAGGGAGGGAATGCGGATACGCAGTATTTT.

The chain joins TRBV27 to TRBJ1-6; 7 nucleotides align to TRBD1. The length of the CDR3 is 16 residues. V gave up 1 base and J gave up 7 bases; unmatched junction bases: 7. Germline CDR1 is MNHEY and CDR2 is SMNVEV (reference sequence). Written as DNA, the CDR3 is TGTGCCAGCAGTTTATACCACAGGGGACTCAATTCACCCCTCCACTTT. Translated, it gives CASSLYHRGLNSPLHF.

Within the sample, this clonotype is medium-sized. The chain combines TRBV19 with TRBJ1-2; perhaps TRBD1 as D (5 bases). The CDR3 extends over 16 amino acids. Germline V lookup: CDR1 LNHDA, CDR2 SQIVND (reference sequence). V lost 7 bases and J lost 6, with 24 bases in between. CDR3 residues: CASTPWAWNVGDGYTF. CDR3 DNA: TGTGCCAGTACCCCATGGGCCTGGAACGTGGGGGATGGCTACACCTTC.

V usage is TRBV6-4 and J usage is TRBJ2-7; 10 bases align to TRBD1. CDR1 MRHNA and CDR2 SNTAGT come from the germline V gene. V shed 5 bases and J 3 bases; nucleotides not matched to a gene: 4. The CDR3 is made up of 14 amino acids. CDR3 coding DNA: TGTGCCAGCAGTCCGGGACAGGGGAACTACGAGCAGTACGTC. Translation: CASSPGQGNYEQYV.